This TCR beta chain was recorded in a study of molecular identifiers for immune sequencing clone quantification. Overall study findings and caveats: Over 99% of effector molecules, yet under 1% of naive-cell molecules, were held by clones above 20 RNA copies.

From the PCR reads, TCRdb called clonotypes with MiXCR, one entry per CDR3 protein. This table holds over 60,000 distinct CDR3 sequences, under 20% found once. This clonotype was picked up many times. Its antigen is not identified. V lost 5 bases and J lost 9, with 20 bases in between. Germline lookup yields CDR1 SEHNR and CDR2 FQNEAQ (reference sequence). The CDR3 loop spans 16 amino acids. The chain has TRBV7-9 and TRBJ1-6; TRBD1 might be the D (5 bases). Sequencing was done on a sample of naive CD8+ T cells from blood, with Jurkat cell RNA spiked in. Sample subset: FACS-sorted CD8+CD4-CCR7+CD45RA+ naive T cells. The sequence came from a human donor in good health. Some libraries in this study had Jurkat cell RNA spiked in. CDR3 nucleotides: TGTGCCAGCAGCAAAAACCCCCCCGGGGCCGGTTCACCCCTCCACTTT. Its translation: CASSKNPPGAGSPLHF.